The entry below describes one T cell receptor (beta chain). What it binds is not known. Relative to the germline gene, one junction end is altered; a read error may explain this. The CDR3 runs 17 residues. CDR1 is SEHNR, CDR2 FQNEAQ, per germline (reference sequence). This sample is part of a study of CD8+ T cells in alopecia areata. Across the whole study: Oral tofacitinib (5 to 10 mg twice daily) was administered to treated patients. The SALT score measured affected scalp surface percentage in treated patients. Study-wide results and limits: Scalp samples also yield sequences from resident alphabeta T cells of normal skin. In scalp, tofacitinib significantly decreased clonality and expanded CD8+ clones among the top 100.

Isolated RNA was reverse transcribed into cDNA used as the sequencing template. Some clones are missing from TCRdb's copy, which holds only in-frame ones; the method was immunoSEQ multiplex PCR. The data show roughly 210,000 clones, approximately 45% seen once. Treatment in this sample: oral pan-JAK inhibitor, 5-10 mg twice daily. The chain links TRBV7-9 to TRBJ2-2, with 10 bases identical to TRBD2. Sequences were derived from CD4+ T cells sorted from blood, sampled around week 36, from a patient treated with tofacitinib. The source of this sequence is a human donor with alopecia areata. CDR3 sequence reads: CATSKGLAGVDTGELFF. DNA of the CDR3: TGTGCCACCAGCAAGGGGCTAGCGGGAGTAGACACCGGGGAGCTGTTTTTT. Using reference TRBV7-9 and TRBJ2-2 for the parts outside the CDR3, the full variable domain is DTGVSQNPRHKITKRGQNVTFRCDPISEHNRLYWYRQTLGQGPEFLTYFQNEAQLEKSRLLSDRFSAERPKGSFSTLEIQRTEQGDSAMYLCATSKGLAGVDTGELFFGEGSRLTVL.